This TCR beta chain appears in the sequencing data of a study of T-cell reconstitution after alpha-beta-depleted transplantation in children. The CDR3 runs to 17 residues. Germline V lookup: CDR1 KGHSH, CDR2 LQKENI. V lost 6 bases and J lost 4; bases outside the gene matches: 14. Molecular barcoding with unique molecular identifiers was used for the TCRbeta library. Using its own MiXCR run on the PCR reads, TCRdb lists one record per CDR3 protein. Among some 500,000 distinct CDR3 sequences listed, around 19% were seen once. This chain joins TRBV18 and TRBJ2-1; 8 bases line up with TRBD2. Sequencing used PBMCs from the stem cell graft donor, obtained from the stem cell graft. The TCR comes from a human donor who donated a stem cell graft to a child with acute lymphoblastic leukemia. The DNA for the CDR3 is TGTGCCAGCTCCCTTGGCGGCCCGGGAGGGCCTTACAATGAGCAGTTCTTC. This encodes CASSLGGPGGPYNEQFF.